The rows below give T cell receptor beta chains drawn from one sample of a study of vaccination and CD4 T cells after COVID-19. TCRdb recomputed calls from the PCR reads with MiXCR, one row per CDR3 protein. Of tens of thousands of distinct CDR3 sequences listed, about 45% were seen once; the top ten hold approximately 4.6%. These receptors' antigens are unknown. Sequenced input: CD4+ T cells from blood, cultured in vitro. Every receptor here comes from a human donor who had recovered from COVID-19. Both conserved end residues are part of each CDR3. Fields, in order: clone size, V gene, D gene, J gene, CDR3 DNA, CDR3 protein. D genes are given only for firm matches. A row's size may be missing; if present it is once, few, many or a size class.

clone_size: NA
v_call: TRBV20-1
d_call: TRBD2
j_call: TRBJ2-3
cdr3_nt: TGCAGTGCTAGAGATGGGGCTAGCGGGAGTCGTGATACGCAGTATTTT
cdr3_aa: CSARDGASGSRDTQYF

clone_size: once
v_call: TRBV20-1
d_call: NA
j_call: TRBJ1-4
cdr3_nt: TGCAGTGCTCTGGGGGCGGGTAATGAAAAACTGTTTTTT
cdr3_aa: CSALGAGNEKLFF

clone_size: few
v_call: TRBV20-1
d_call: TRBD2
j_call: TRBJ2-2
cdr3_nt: TGCAGTGCCAGGATGCGGACTAGCGGGAGACGGGACCGGAGCACCGGGGAGCTGTTTTTT
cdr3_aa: CSARMRTSGRRDRSTGELFF

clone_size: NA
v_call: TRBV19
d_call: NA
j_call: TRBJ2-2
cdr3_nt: TGTGCCAGTAGTATAACTTGGGGGATGACCGGGGAGCTGTTTTTT
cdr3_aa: CASSITWGMTGELFF

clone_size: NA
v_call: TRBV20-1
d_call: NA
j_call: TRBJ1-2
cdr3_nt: TGCAGTGCTAGAACCTTGAGGGCGGGCTACACCTTC
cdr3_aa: CSARTLRAGYTF

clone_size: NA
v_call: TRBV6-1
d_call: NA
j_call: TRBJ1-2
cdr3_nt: TGTGCCAGCATTAACAGCTTGACCGCAAACTATGGCTACACCTTC
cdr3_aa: CASINSLTANYGYTF

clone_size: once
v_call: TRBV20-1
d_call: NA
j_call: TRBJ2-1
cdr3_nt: TGCAGTGCAAGAGGGGCGGGCCCCCCATACAATGAGCAGTTCTTC
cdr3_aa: CSARGAGPPYNEQFF

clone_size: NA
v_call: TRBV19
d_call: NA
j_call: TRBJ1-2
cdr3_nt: TGTGCCAGTAGTATAGACAGAGAGTATGGCTACACCTTC
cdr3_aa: CASSIDREYGYTF

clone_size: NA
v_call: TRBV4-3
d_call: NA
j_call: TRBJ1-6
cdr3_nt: TGCGCCAGCAGCCAAGATGCTGTAAGGGGCAGCAGTTATTCACCCCTCCACTTT
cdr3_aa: CASSQDAVRGSSYSPLHF

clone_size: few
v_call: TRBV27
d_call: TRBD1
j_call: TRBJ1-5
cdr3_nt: TGTGCCAGCAGTTTCGTCAGGGGGTCTCAGCCCCAGCATTTT
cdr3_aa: CASSFVRGSQPQHF

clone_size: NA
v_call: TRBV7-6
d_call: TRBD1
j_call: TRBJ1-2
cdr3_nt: TGTGCCAGCAGCTTGGACGGGACAGCCCCCATGGAGGGCTACACCTTC
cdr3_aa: CASSLDGTAPMEGYTF

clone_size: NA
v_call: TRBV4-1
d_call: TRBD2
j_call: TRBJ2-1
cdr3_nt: TGCGCCAGCAGCCAGGTGTCCCTCCTGAGCGGGGGATACAATGAGCAGTTCTTC
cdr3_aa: CASSQVSLLSGGYNEQFF

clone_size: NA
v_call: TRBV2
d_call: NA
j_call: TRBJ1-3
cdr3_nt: TGTGCCAGCAGTGTAATAGACTCTGGAAACACCATATATTTT
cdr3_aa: CASSVIDSGNTIYF

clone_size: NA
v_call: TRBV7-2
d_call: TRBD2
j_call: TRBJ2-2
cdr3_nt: TGTGCCAGCAGCTTAGCAGCGGGGGGCTCCACCGGGGAGCTGTTTTTT
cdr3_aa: CASSLAAGGSTGELFF

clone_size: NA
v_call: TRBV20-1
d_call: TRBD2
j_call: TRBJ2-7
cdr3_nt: TGCAGTGCCCTCGGAGTAGTTAGCGGGGCTACCTACGAGCAGTACTTC
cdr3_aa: CSALGVVSGATYEQYF

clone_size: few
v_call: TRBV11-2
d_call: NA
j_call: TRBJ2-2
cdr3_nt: TGTGCCAGCAGAGGGGGGGGCGGGAGTCTTATCGGGGAGCTGTTTTTT
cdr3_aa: CASRGGGGSLIGELFF

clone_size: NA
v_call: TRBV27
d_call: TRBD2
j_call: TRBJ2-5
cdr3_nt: TGTGCCAGCAGTTTATCTGGGGGGGGTTCGGCGACCCAGTACTTC
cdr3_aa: CASSLSGGGSATQYF

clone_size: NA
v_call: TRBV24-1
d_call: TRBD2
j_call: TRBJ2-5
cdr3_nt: TGTGCCACCAGTGAGCCGACTAGCGGGAGGCAAAAAGAGACCCAGTACTTC
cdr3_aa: CATSEPTSGRQKETQYF

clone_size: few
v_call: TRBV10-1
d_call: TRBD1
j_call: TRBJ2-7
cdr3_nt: TGCGCCAGCGGGCCCTCGGGACAGGGATACGAGCAGTACTTC
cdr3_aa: CASGPSGQGYEQYF

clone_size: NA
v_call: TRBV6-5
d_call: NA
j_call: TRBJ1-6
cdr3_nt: TGTGCCAGCAGTTACGGCACCAAGGGTTCACCCCTCCACTTT
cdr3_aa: CASSYGTKGSPLHF

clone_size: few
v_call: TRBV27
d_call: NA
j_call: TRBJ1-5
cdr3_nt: TGTGCCAGCAGTTTACGGTCCCGACAGCAAGGCAATCAGCCCCAGCATTTT
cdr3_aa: CASSLRSRQQGNQPQHF

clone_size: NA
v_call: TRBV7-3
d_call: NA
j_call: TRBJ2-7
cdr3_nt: TGTGCCAGCAGCTTAACTTCTGGAGGGTACGAGCAGTACTTC
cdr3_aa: CASSLTSGGYEQYF

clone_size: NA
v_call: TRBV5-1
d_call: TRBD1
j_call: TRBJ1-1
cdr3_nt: TGCGCCAGCAGCTTCCCTGGACAGGGCCACACTGAAGCTTTCTTT
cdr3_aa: CASSFPGQGHTEAFF